These 5 T cell receptor beta chains share one sample of origin, sequenced in a study of graft-versus-host responses after intestinal transplantation. Repertoires were generated with immunoSEQ multiplex PCR, while TCRdb's copy carries only in-frame clones and drops some. The sample contains around 25,000 clones, 82% of which appear only once. Their specific antigens are unknown. Sequenced here: unstimulated CD4+ T cells sorted from spleen or lymph node cells, sampled before intestinal transplant. The receptors were gathered from a human donor who received an intestinal transplant.

This clone appeared a few times. The chain is built from TRBV4-1 and TRBJ2-2; D perhaps matches TRBD2 (7 bases). This CDR3 contains 15 residues. The germline V gene encodes CDR1 MGHRA and CDR2 YSYEKL. Trimming shortened V by 0 bases and J by 4 bases, and 9 bases separated the two germline ends. CDR3: CASSQDRGGTGELFF. DNA of the CDR3: TGCGCCAGCAGCCAAGATAGGGGGGGCACCGGGGAGCTGTTTTTT.

The V call is TRBV5-5, the J call TRBJ2-5; D ambiguous. Trimming took 4 bases from V and 1 from J, leaving 2 bases between them. The CDR3 covers 11 residues. The germline V gene encodes CDR1 SGHKS and CDR2 YYEKEE (reference sequence). Here the CDR3 DNA reads TGTGCCAGCAGCGTCCAAGAGACCCAGTACTTC. This encodes CASSVQETQYF.

V and J are TRBV10-2 and TRBJ1-4; tentative D call: TRBD1 (5 bases). The V gene's germline CDR1 is WSHSY and CDR2 SAAADI. The CDR3 covers 13 residues. V was shortened by 4 bases and J by 8 bases, with 11 bases between the two germline ends. The CDR3 spells CASSGRGEEKLFF. CDR3 in DNA: TGCGCCAGCAGTGGCAGAGGGGAAGAAAAACTGTTTTTT.

The chain links TRBV11-2 to TRBJ2-5, with a possible D match to TRBD1 (6 bases). The CDR3 totals 13 residues. The ends were cut back, 4 bases at V and 4 bases at J, with 10 bases in the middle. Germline V lookup: CDR1 SGHAT, CDR2 FQNNGV. The CDR3 loop is CASSSGQLETQYF. The CDR3 nucleotides are TGTGCCAGCAGCTCGGGACAATTAGAGACCCAGTACTTC.

The chain links TRBV18 to TRBJ1-4; 9 bases are a match to TRBD1. This CDR3 is built from 16 residues. Looked up from germline, CDR1 is KGHSH and CDR2 is LQKENI. The J segment lost 6 bases and the V segment lost 4 bases, leaving 9 bases of the junction unmatched. As DNA, the CDR3 is TGTGCCAGCTCACTCAATACAGGGGGCGCGGATGAAAAACTGTTTTTT. This gives the protein CASSLNTGGADEKLFF.